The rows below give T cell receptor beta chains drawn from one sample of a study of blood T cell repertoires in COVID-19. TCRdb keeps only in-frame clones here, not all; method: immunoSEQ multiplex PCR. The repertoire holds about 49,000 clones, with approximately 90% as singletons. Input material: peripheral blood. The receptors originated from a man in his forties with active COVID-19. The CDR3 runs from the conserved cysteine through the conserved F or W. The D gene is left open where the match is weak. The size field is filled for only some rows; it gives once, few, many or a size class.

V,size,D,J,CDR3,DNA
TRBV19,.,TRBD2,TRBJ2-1,CASSVSGSSYNEQFF,TGTGCCAGTAGTGTTAGCGGGAGTTCCTACAATGAGCAGTTCTTC
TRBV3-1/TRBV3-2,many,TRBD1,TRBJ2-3,CASSPGTGFTDTQYF,TGTGCCAGCAGCCCCGGGACAGGATTCACAGATACGCAGTATTTT
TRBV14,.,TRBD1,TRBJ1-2,CASSQNGQALGGYTF,TGTGCCAGCAGCCAAAACGGACAGGCCCTCGGGGGCTACACCTTC
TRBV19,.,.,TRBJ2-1,CASSQEALARQFF,TGTGCCAGTAGTCAGGAGGCTCTAGCGAGACAGTTCTTC
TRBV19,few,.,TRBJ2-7,CASSINRGGPYEQYF,TGTGCCAGTAGTATCAACAGGGGGGGTCCCTACGAGCAGTACTTC
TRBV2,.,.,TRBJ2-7,CAGSLGSYEQYF,TGTGCCGGAAGCCTCGGGAGCTACGAGCAGTACTTC
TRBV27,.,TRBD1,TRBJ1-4,CASSLTIRGRNEKLFF,TGTGCCAGCAGTTTGACCATCAGGGGGCGTAATGAAAAACTGTTTTTT
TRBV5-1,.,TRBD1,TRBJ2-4,CASSLPGGIQYF,TGCGCCAGCAGCTTGCCAGGGGGCATTCAGTACTTC
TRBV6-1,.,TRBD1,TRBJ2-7,CASSEAPQGVYEQYF,TGTGCCAGCAGTGAAGCGCCACAGGGGGTTTACGAGCAGTACTTC
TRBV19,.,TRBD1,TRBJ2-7,CARSTGVSEQYF,TGTGCCAGATCGACAGGGGTGAGCGAGCAGTACTTC
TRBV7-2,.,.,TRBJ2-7,CASTRTSRPYEQYF,TGTGCCAGCACCCGAACTAGTAGGCCCTACGAGCAGTACTTC
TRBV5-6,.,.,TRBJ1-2,CASSLGPLDYGYTF,TGTGCCAGCAGCTTGGGTCCTCTTGACTATGGCTACACCTTC
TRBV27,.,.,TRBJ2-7,CASSPRTAPREQYF,TGTGCCAGCAGTCCGCGGACAGCCCCTAGGGAGCAGTACTTC
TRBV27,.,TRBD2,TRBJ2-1,CASSRGLAIDDEQFF,TGTGCCAGCAGCCGAGGACTAGCTATTGATGACGAGCAGTTCTTC
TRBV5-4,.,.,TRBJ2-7,CASSPDSTYEQYF,TGTGCCAGCAGCCCGGACAGCACCTACGAGCAGTACTTC
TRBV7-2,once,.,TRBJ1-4,CASSLVTGRGEEKLFF,TGTGCCAGCAGCTTAGTAACTGGCCGGGGAGAGGAAAAACTGTTTTTT
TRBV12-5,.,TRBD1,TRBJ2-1,CASGKQGNEQFF,TGTGCTAGTGGAAAACAGGGGAATGAGCAGTTCTTC
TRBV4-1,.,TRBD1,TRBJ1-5,CASSQVRTGTFSPQHF,TGCGCCAGCAGCCAAGTGAGGACAGGGACCTTTTCGCCCCAGCATTTT
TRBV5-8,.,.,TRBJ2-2,CASSLFRGAGGELFF,TGTGCCAGCAGCTTGTTCCGGGGGGCCGGCGGGGAGCTGTTTTTT
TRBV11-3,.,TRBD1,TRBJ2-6,CASSNQGAGANVLTF,TGTGCCAGCAGCAACCAGGGGGCGGGGGCCAACGTCCTGACTTTC
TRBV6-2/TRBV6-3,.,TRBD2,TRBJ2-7,CASSGLARYEQYF,TGTGCCAGCAGCGGACTAGCGCGCTACGAGCAGTACTTC
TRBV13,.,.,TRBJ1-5,CASSLGLNQPQHF,TGTGCCAGCAGCTTGGGACTGAATCAGCCCCAGCATTTT